This T cell receptor beta chain was identified in a study of graft-versus-host responses after intestinal transplantation. About the study: Every transplant recipient was induced with anti-thymocyte globulin, then maintained on tacrolimus and steroids for about 3 years. General study results and limits: Marrow from the recipient contained GvH clones, some of which had appeared first in ileum or blood.

A word on this clone: Its antigen is undetermined.

Only in-frame clones appear in the TCRdb table, and some are missing; sequencing was by immunoSEQ multiplex PCR. This sample yields 45,000 to 55,000 clones, of which 91% are seen a single time; roughly 5.5% belongs to the top ten. The sequencing used PBMCs, collected roughly 660 days after intestinal transplant. The receptor was derived from a human patient who received an intestinal transplant, so some T cells may come from the graft donor.

CDR3 DNA: TGTGCCAGCAGTTTACAGGTATACGAGCAGTACTTC. Protein product: CASSLQVYEQYF. The chain has TRBV6-1 and TRBJ2-7; TRBD1 is a possible D gene (5 bases). Germline assignment: CDR1 MNHNS and CDR2 SASEGT. The V gene lost 5 bases and the J gene lost 4 bases, with 9 bases spanning the gap. The CDR3 contains 12 residues.